These 26 T cell receptor beta chains were sequenced from one sample in a study of cytomegalovirus exposure and HLA in healthy donors. In the PCR, 60 Vbeta and 13 Jbeta primers were used. The data were produced by immunoSEQ multiplex PCR, yet TCRdb's version contains in-frame clones alone and is incomplete. The profile shows 65,000 to 100,000 clones, about 85% of them singletons. The sample was PBMCs. The receptors shown here come from a woman between 40 and 50 years old in good health and CMV-seropositive.

This clone was counted a single time. This chain links TRBV7-9 with TRBJ2-2; 11 bases align to TRBD1. This CDR3 is built from 17 residues. With 6 bases clipped from V and 6 bases from J, the junction kept 12 bases outside the gene matches. Germline V CDR1 and CDR2: SEHNR, FQNEAQ (reference sequence). The CDR3: CASSPRTGGDGSGELFF. The CDR3 coding sequence is TGTGCCAGCAGTCCTAGGACAGGGGGCGATGGATCCGGGGAGCTGTTTTTT.

The chain recombines TRBV19 with TRBJ1-1; TRBD1 aligns across 7 bases. Germline assignment: CDR1 LNHDA and CDR2 SQIVND (reference sequence). Losses at the gene ends were 6 bases for V and 1 base for J; bases not matched to a gene: 5. This CDR3 comprises 14 residues. This CDR3 is CASSTTGRNTEAFF. The CDR3 DNA is TGTGCCAGTAGCACGACAGGGAGGAACACTGAAGCTTTCTTT.

The V gene is TRBV6-6, the J gene TRBJ2-7, with TRBD2 matching over 9 bases. The CDR3 is 15 residues long. In germline, CDR1 is MNHNY, CDR2 SVGAGI (reference sequence). The V segment lost 6 bases and the J segment 0 bases; nucleotides outside the gene matches: 6. The CDR3 reads CASSDLAGRSYEQYF. For the CDR3, the DNA is TGTGCCAGCAGCGACCTAGCGGGACGCTCCTACGAGCAGTACTTC.

The chain combines TRBV28 with TRBJ1-5, with a weak D call TRBD1 (5 bases). V was cut by 4 bases and J by 6 bases, with 16 bases left in between. CDR3 size: 15 residues. Looked up from germline, CDR1 is MDHEN and CDR2 is SYDVKM. The DNA for the CDR3 is TGTGCCAGCAGTTCGGCGCGTCAGGGCGCTCAGCCCCAGCATTTT. Amino acids: CASSSARQGAQPQHF. The complete variable domain, with remaining parts taken from reference TRBV28 and TRBJ1-5, reads DVKVTQSSRYLVKRTGEKVFLECVQDMDHENMFWYRQDPGLGLRLIYFSYDVKMKEKGDIPEGYSVSREKKERFSLILESASTNQTSMYLCASSSARQGAQPQHFGDGTRLSIL.

This clone was found a few times. The chain joins TRBV9 to TRBJ1-1; 8 positions agree with TRBD1. CDR1 is SGDLS and CDR2 is YYNGEE in the germline V gene. There are 16 residues in the CDR3. Losses at the gene ends were 0 bases for V and 4 bases for J; bases not matched to a gene: 8. This CDR3 reads CASSVGAGGVGTEAFF. The CDR3 DNA reads TGTGCCAGCAGCGTAGGGGCAGGGGGCGTTGGCACTGAAGCTTTCTTT. The full variable domain, in which reference TRBV9 and TRBJ1-1 provide the parts outside the CDR3, is DSGVTQTPKHLITATGQRVTLRCSPRSGDLSVYWYQQSLDQGLQFLIQYYNGEERAKGNILERFSAQQFPDLHSELNLSSLELGDSALYFCASSVGAGGVGTEAFFGQGTRLTVV.

The chain recombines TRBV27 with TRBJ1-2; D not certain. The V gene's germline CDR1 is MNHEY and CDR2 SMNVEV (reference sequence). V gave up 0 bases and J gave up 8 bases, with 22 bases separating them. This CDR3 has 17 amino acids. CDR3 DNA: TGTGCCAGCAGTTTATCTATTCAGGAAGGTCCCCTATGGGGCTACACCTTC. Its translation: CASSLSIQEGPLWGYTF.

This clone was detected once. V is TRBV18 and J is TRBJ2-5; perhaps TRBD1 as D (6 bases). The CDR3 covers 16 residues. Looked up from germline, CDR1 is KGHSH and CDR2 is LQKENI. Between the trimmed V and J ends, which lost 3 bases and 3 bases, there was a span of 17 bases. In nucleotides, the CDR3 is TGTGCCAGCTCACCGCTCCGGGACACCGTGAAAGAGACCCAGTACTTC. This encodes CASSPLRDTVKETQYF.

This clone was picked up a small number of times. The chain couples TRBV19 to TRBJ2-7; 7 bases align to TRBD1. With 6 bases clipped from V and 2 bases from J, the junction kept 4 bases outside the gene matches. CDR3 length: 13 residues. In germline, CDR1 is LNHDA, CDR2 SQIVND (reference sequence). CDR3 sequence reads: CASSLGQTYEQYF. The CDR3 DNA follows: TGTGCCAGTAGCTTGGGACAGACCTACGAGCAGTACTTC. Filled out from reference TRBV19 and TRBJ2-7, the complete variable domain reads DGGITQSPKYLFRKEGQNVTLSCEQNLNHDAMYWYRQDPGQGLRLIYYSQIVNDFQKGDIAEGYSVSREKKESFPLTVTSAQKNPTAFYLCASSLGQTYEQYFGPGTRLTVT.

The rearrangement links TRBV7-3 to TRBJ1-1; a weak D match, TRBD1 (6 bases). This CDR3 spans 16 amino acids. Germline-derived CDR1 and CDR2 are SGHTA and FQGTGA. Trimming stripped 0 bases from V and 0 bases from J, with 11 bases between. DNA of the CDR3: TGTGCCAGCAGCTTAACTGGCAGGGGTATGAACACTGAAGCTTTCTTT. Its translation is CASSLTGRGMNTEAFF.

The CDR3 protein is CATSPGQGLVIEFF. In nucleotides, the CDR3 is TGTGCCACCTCACCGGGACAGGGGTTAGTCATTGAGTTCTTC. This chain links TRBV27 with TRBJ2-1; 10 positions agree with TRBD1. V lost 10 bases to trimming and J lost 14 bases; unmatched junction nucleotides: 17. The CDR3 spans 14 residues. In germline, CDR1 is MNHEY, CDR2 SMNVEV (reference sequence).

This clone was seen just once. The chain links TRBV4-2 to TRBJ2-7, with D perhaps matching TRBD2 (7 bases). This CDR3 is 15 amino acids long. Looked up from germline, CDR1 is LGHNA and CDR2 is YNFKEQ. The ends were cut back, 5 bases at V and 5 bases at J, with 19 bases in the middle. CDR3 amino acids: CASSEGRGQSDEQYF. In DNA form, the CDR3 reads TGTGCCAGCAGCGAAGGGCGGGGGCAGAGTGACGAGCAGTACTTC.

This clone was seen only once. The chain uses TRBV6-4 and TRBJ2-2; tentative D call: TRBD2 (6 bases). Germline V gives CDR1 MRHNA, CDR2 SNTAGT. The CDR3 has 15 amino acids. Trimming stripped 9 bases from V and 0 bases from J, with 14 bases between. CDR3 in amino acids: CASAMGGANTGELFF. CDR3 in DNA: TGTGCCAGTGCTATGGGAGGCGCGAACACCGGGGAGCTGTTTTTT.

CDR3 sequence: CASSLLTRSEQYF. CDR3 sequence (DNA): TGCGCCAGCAGCTTGTTGACAAGAAGCGAGCAGTACTTC. The chain couples TRBV5-1 to TRBJ2-7, with D unclear. The germline V and J ends were trimmed by 1 base and 6 bases, with 11 bases remaining between them. This CDR3 region has 13 residues. In germline, CDR1 is SGHRS, CDR2 YFSETQ.

The chain combines TRBV19 with TRBJ2-3; 7 bases are shared with TRBD1. The V and J ends lost 7 bases and 2 bases, in that order; junction bases with no gene match: 6. The germline V gene has CDR1 LNHDA and CDR2 SQIVND (reference sequence). The CDR3 totals 14 residues. The CDR3 loop is CASTRQGFTDTQYF. In DNA, the CDR3 is TGTGCCAGTACCCGACAGGGATTCACAGATACGCAGTATTTT.

This chain connects TRBV28 to TRBJ2-1; 8 bases line up with TRBD1. The germline CDR1 and CDR2 sequences are MDHEN and SYDVKM. This CDR3 has 15 residues. The V segment lost 6 bases and the J segment 4 bases; nucleotides outside the gene matches: 8. The CDR3 nucleotides are TGTGCCAGCAGGTCCAGGGGGCGCGGGTACAATGAGCAGTTCTTC. Amino acid sequence: CASRSRGRGYNEQFF.

This chain uses TRBV6-5 with TRBJ2-5; the D gene is possibly TRBD2 (6 bases). The CDR3 totals 15 residues. The germline V and J ends were trimmed by 0 bases and 5 bases, with 13 bases remaining between them. CDR1 and CDR2 (germline): MNHEY, SVGAGI. In nucleotides, the CDR3 is TGTGCCAGCAGTTACTCGGAGCGGGCGAGGGAGACCCAGTACTTC. Translated, it gives CASSYSERARETQYF.

The chain is built from TRBV18 and TRBJ2-3; 7 bases align to TRBD1. CDR1 and CDR2 from the germline V gene are KGHSH and LQKENI. The CDR3 spans 14 residues. Trimming removed 5 bases from V and 1 base from J; junction bases left unmatched: 3. The CDR3 loop reads CASSKTGGTDTQYF. In DNA, the CDR3 is TGTGCCAGCTCAAAAACAGGGGGCACAGATACGCAGTATTTT.

The chain couples TRBV5-8 to TRBJ2-3; unclear D gene. V lost 2 bases, J lost 4 bases, and 11 bases lay in between. CDR1 and CDR2 from the germline V gene are SGHTS and YDEGEE. This CDR3 has 14 amino acids. DNA of the CDR3: TGTGCCAGCAGCTTCATCCGGGTTTCAGATACGCAGTATTTT. Translation: CASSFIRVSDTQYF.

The chain carries TRBV5-1 and TRBJ2-1; a possible D gene is TRBD2 (5 bases). Per the germline V gene, CDR1 is SGHRS and CDR2 is YFSETQ. The CDR3 is 14 residues long. The V end lost 1 base, the J end lost 8 bases, and 13 bases lay between the germline ends. CDR3 residues: CASSLNSGRDEQFF. In DNA form, the CDR3 reads TGCGCCAGCAGCTTGAATTCCGGGCGGGATGAGCAGTTCTTC.

The CDR3 sequence: CASSQEGRYKSLNYEQYF. The CDR3 bases are TGCGCCAGCAGCCAAGAAGGCAGGTACAAAAGTCTTAACTACGAGCAGTACTTC. The chain is built from TRBV4-3 and TRBJ2-7; the D is unclear. CDR3 length: 18 amino acids. CDR1 LGHNA and CDR2 YSLEER come from the germline V gene. The V and J ends lost 0 bases and 3 bases respectively, with 21 bases between them.

This chain links TRBV27 with TRBJ2-1; 7 bases are a match to TRBD2. Germline CDR1 is MNHEY and CDR2 is SMNVEV (reference sequence). The CDR3 has 14 amino acids. Trimming removed 3 bases from V and 2 bases from J; junction bases left unmatched: 1. The DNA of the CDR3 is TGTGCCAGCAGTTTGGGAGGGCCCTACAATGAGCAGTTCTTC. This gives the protein CASSLGGPYNEQFF.

V and J are TRBV6-1 and TRBJ1-4, with D unresolved. Germline values: CDR1 MNHNS, CDR2 SASEGT. The CDR3 extends over 16 amino acids. The V end was cut by 3 bases, the J end by 0 bases, with 11 bases between. The CDR3 reads CASSDSTAATNEKLFF. In DNA, the CDR3 is TGTGCCAGCAGTGATTCTACAGCTGCAACTAATGAAAAACTGTTTTTT.

This clone appeared once. The CDR3 spells CASSRLAGVTHEQYF. The DNA for the CDR3 is TGTGCCAGCAGTAGACTAGCGGGAGTCACCCACGAGCAGTACTTC. V is TRBV28 and J is TRBJ2-7, with 12 bases lining up with TRBD2. Germline lookup yields CDR1 MDHEN and CDR2 SYDVKM. Trimming removed 5 bases from V and 5 bases from J; junction bases left unmatched: 7. The length of the CDR3 is 15 residues.

This clone was seen only a few times. Here the CDR3 reads CASSRLAGGPETQYF. For the CDR3, the DNA is TGTGCCAGCAGCCGACTAGCGGGGGGGCCAGAGACCCAGTACTTC. The rearrangement joins TRBV6-1 to TRBJ2-5; 14 bases are shared with TRBD2. Germline V gene lookup returns CDR1 MNHNS and CDR2 SASEGT. The CDR3 consists of 15 residues. Losses at the gene ends were 6 bases for V and 4 bases for J; bases not matched to a gene: 4.

The gene calls are TRBV7-3 and TRBJ1-1; D uncertain. Trimming left V 2 bases short and J 0 bases short, with 13 bases between. This CDR3 comprises 16 residues. Per germline, CDR1 SGHTA and CDR2 FQGTGA. The CDR3 DNA reads TGTGCCAGCAGCTTACGGCGGGCGGCCATGAACACTGAAGCTTTCTTT. Residues: CASSLRRAAMNTEAFF.

In this sample, this clone turned up once. V and J are TRBV25-1 and TRBJ2-1, with 9 bases aligning to TRBD1. This CDR3 is built from 13 residues. Trimming at V came to 8 bases and at J to 7 bases, leaving 6 bases not matched to a gene. Germline CDR1 MGHDK, CDR2 SYGVNS. The CDR3 is CASLRTGENEQFF. CDR3 sequence (DNA): TGTGCCAGCTTGCGGACAGGGGAGAATGAGCAGTTCTTC.